A single sample is the source of the 21 T cell receptor beta chains below, sequenced in a study of Tregs in tolerant kidney transplant recipients. Assay: immunoSEQ multiplex PCR; the TCRdb copy retains only in-frame clones and omits some. The sample yields about 83,000 clones, 98% seen once. Specimen: CD4+ T cells from blood, collected before the transplant. The receptor source for this set is a human donor who received a combined kidney and bone marrow transplant.

This clone appeared a single time. The chain couples TRBV5-1 to TRBJ2-7, with TRBD1 as a possible D gene (7 bases). This CDR3 is 16 amino acids long. V lost 4 bases, J lost 5 bases, and 22 bases lay in between. The germline gives CDR1 SGHRS, CDR2 YFSETQ. Written as DNA, the CDR3 is TGCGCCAGCAGCCCGGTTCGCCAGGGCAGGGGGGACGAGCAGTACTTC. Its protein product is CASSPVRQGRGDEQYF.

The chain uses TRBV5-8 and TRBJ2-3; TRBD2 is a possible D gene (6 bases). The CDR3 has 13 amino acids. Looked up from germline, CDR1 is SGHTS and CDR2 is YDEGEE. V dropped 4 bases and J dropped 2 bases, with 8 bases sitting between them. CDR3 amino acids: CASSREITDTQYF. Written as DNA, the CDR3 is TGTGCCAGCAGCCGGGAGATCACAGATACGCAGTATTTT.

This chain uses TRBV6-5 with TRBJ2-7, with 10 bases fitting TRBD2. J was trimmed by 4 bases and V by 2 bases; bases with no gene match: 8. This CDR3 is built from 16 residues. Germline V lookup: CDR1 MNHEY, CDR2 SVGAGI. Written as DNA, the CDR3 is TGTGCCAGCAGTTACGATGGGACTAGCGTTAGGTACGAGCAGTACTTC. It codes for CASSYDGTSVRYEQYF.

V and J are TRBV5-6 and TRBJ1-5, with 7 bases lining up with TRBD1. This CDR3 is 17 amino acids long. Germline V gene data show CDR1 as SGHDT and CDR2 as YYEEEE. V trimming: 0 bases; J trimming: 5 bases; junction bases outside the gene matches: 11. The CDR3 DNA reads TGTGCCAGCAGCTTGGCCGAGACAGGGATCCTCCATCAGCCCCAGCATTTT. Protein product: CASSLAETGILHQPQHF.

The rearrangement uses TRBV4-3 and TRBJ2-3; 9 bases map to TRBD2. Trimming cost V 0 bases and J 6 bases; bases outside gene matches: 13. The CDR3 runs 18 residues. In germline, CDR1 is LGHNA, CDR2 YSLEER. CDR3 amino acids: CASSQDPVVAGVADTQYF. The DNA of the CDR3 is TGCGCCAGCAGCCAAGATCCAGTTGTAGCGGGGGTGGCGGATACGCAGTATTTT.

The CDR3 DNA reads TGTGCCACCAGCCGGCGTCCGGGACTAGCGGGTTATACGCAGTATTTT. Amino acids: CATSRRPGLAGYTQYF. J is TRBJ2-3 and V is TRBV15; 12 nucleotides agree with TRBD2. Germline V CDR1 and CDR2: LNHNV, YYDKDF (reference sequence). V dropped 5 bases and J dropped 7; count of bases not matched to a gene: 10. CDR3 size: 16 residues.

The sample holds one count of this clone. The V call is TRBV5-1, the J call TRBJ1-4; 11 bases agree with TRBD1. The length of the CDR3 is 16 residues. V dropped 1 base and J dropped 8; count of bases not matched to a gene: 7. Germline-derived CDR1 and CDR2 are SGHRS and YFSETQ. The chain's CDR3 is CASSLRLGQGDEKLFF. The DNA for the CDR3 is TGCGCCAGCAGCTTGCGTTTGGGACAGGGGGACGAAAAACTGTTTTTT.

This chain links TRBV18 with TRBJ2-6; 12 bases match TRBD1. This CDR3 has 18 residues. J lost 0 bases, V lost 0 bases, and 0 bases had no gene match. CDR1 and CDR2 (germline): KGHSH, LQKENI. The CDR3 loop reads CASSPPGQGASGANVLTF. In DNA form, the CDR3 reads TGTGCCAGCTCACCACCGGGACAGGGGGCCTCTGGGGCCAACGTCCTGACTTTC.

J is TRBJ1-2 and V is TRBV19; D unclear. This CDR3 is 14 amino acids long. V dropped 3 bases and J dropped 5 bases, with 13 bases sitting between them. CDR1 is LNHDA and CDR2 is SQIVND in the germline V gene (reference sequence). CDR3 nucleotide sequence: TGTGCCAGTAGTATTGGCCTTCTCGGGTATGGCTACACCTTC. It specifies CASSIGLLGYGYTF.

The V gene is TRBV19, the J gene TRBJ1-2, with TRBD1 identical over 7 bases. The CDR3 length is 13 residues. V lost 6 bases and J lost 2; bases outside the gene matches: 3. Germline V gene lookup returns CDR1 LNHDA and CDR2 SQIVND (reference sequence). CDR3 in DNA: TGTGCCAGTAGCATGACAGGGAACTATGGCTACACCTTC. This gives the protein CASSMTGNYGYTF.

This chain joins TRBV9 and TRBJ2-3, with a possible D match to TRBD1 (6 bases). CDR1 is SGDLS, CDR2 YYNGEE, per germline. The CDR3 covers 16 residues. V was shortened by 0 bases and J by 2 bases, with 13 bases between the two germline ends. CDR3 nucleotides: TGTGCCAGCAGCGTAGTCAGGGGAAGTAACACAGATACGCAGTATTTT. This codes for CASSVVRGSNTDTQYF.

The rearrangement links TRBV29-1 to TRBJ1-4; D is uncertain. The CDR3 totals 13 residues. Germline V CDR1 and CDR2: SQVTM, ANQGSEA. Between the trimmed V and J ends, which lost 4 bases and 0 bases, there was a span of 6 bases. CDR3 in amino acids: CSVGAATNEKLFF. In DNA, the CDR3 is TGCAGCGTTGGGGCCGCAACTAATGAAAAACTGTTTTTT.

The chain uses TRBV4-1 and TRBJ2-5; D ambiguous. The CDR3 has 16 amino acids. Per germline, CDR1 MGHRA and CDR2 YSYEKL. V was pared by 0 bases and J by 2 bases, with 13 bases between. CDR3 DNA: TGCGCCAGCAGCCAAGATTCATCGGTCCAACAAGAGACCCAGTACTTC. Encoded protein: CASSQDSSVQQETQYF.

V gene TRBV10-3 combines with J gene TRBJ2-6; D possibly corresponds to TRBD1 (5 bases). CDR3 length: 16 residues. Germline V gene sequence: CDR1 ENHRY, CDR2 SYGVKD. V lost 4 bases and J 4 bases, leaving 14 bases between the germline ends. The CDR3 DNA reads TGTGCCATCAGTGCGGGCCTGACAGCCGGGGCCAACGTCCTGACTTTC. It translates to CAISAGLTAGANVLTF.

This clone was seen once. CDR3 DNA sequence: TGTGCCAGCAGCCCCATGGACCCGGGAAATAATTCACCCCTCCACTTT. Protein: CASSPMDPGNNSPLHF. The V call is TRBV7-2, the J call TRBJ1-6, with D unresolved. Trimming took off 5 bases at V and 5 bases at J, with 16 bases between the two ends. The germline CDR1 and CDR2 sequences are SGHTA and FQGNSA. The CDR3 covers 16 residues.

The rearrangement uses TRBV10-1 and TRBJ2-7, with 10 bases matching TRBD1. J lost 4 bases, V lost 5 bases, and 2 bases had no gene match. The germline gives CDR1 WNHNN, CDR2 SYGVQD (reference sequence). The CDR3 runs to 13 residues. The CDR3: CASSRTGGYEQYF. In DNA, the CDR3 is TGCGCCAGCAGTCGGACAGGGGGATACGAGCAGTACTTC.

The rearrangement uses TRBV5-1 and TRBJ1-1, with D tentatively TRBD1 (6 bases). CDR1 is SGHRS, CDR2 YFSETQ, per germline. V was clipped by 1 base and J by 0 bases, with 7 bases between them. The CDR3 length is 14 residues. In nucleotides, the CDR3 is TGCGCCAGCAGCTTGACAGGGTTGAACACTGAAGCTTTCTTT. Its protein product is CASSLTGLNTEAFF.

The V call is TRBV5-1, the J call TRBJ2-3; D remains ambiguous. Germline V gene data show CDR1 as SGHRS and CDR2 as YFSETQ. CDR3 length: 15 residues. The ends were cut back, 0 bases at V and 4 bases at J, with 12 bases in the middle. The CDR3 is CASSLELAPPDTQYF. The CDR3 nucleotides read TGCGCCAGCAGCTTGGAGTTAGCCCCGCCAGATACGCAGTATTTT.

The chain combines TRBV2 with TRBJ1-2; TRBD1 matches at 7 bases. The CDR3 is 14 amino acids. V lost 6 bases, J lost 4 bases, and 8 bases stayed unmatched. Germline V gives CDR1 SNHLY, CDR2 FYNNEI. DNA of the CDR3: TGTGCCAGCAGCTGGGACAGTAGCTTCTATGGCTACACCTTC. Translation: CASSWDSSFYGYTF. Full variable domain (rest looked up from reference TRBV2 and TRBJ1-2): EPEVTQTPSHQVTQMGQEVILRCVPISNHLYFYWYRQILGQKVEFLVSFYNNEISEKSEIFDDQFSVERPDGSNFTLKIRSTKLEDSAMYFCASSWDSSFYGYTFGSGTRLTVV.

The chain is built from TRBV7-2 and TRBJ2-1; D might be TRBD1 (6 bases). CDR1 SGHTA and CDR2 FQGNSA come from the germline V gene. The germline V and J ends were trimmed by 2 bases and 0 bases, with 8 bases remaining between them. This CDR3 has 15 residues. CDR3 coding DNA: TGTGCCAGCAGCTTATGGGGGCCCTCCTACAATGAGCAGTTCTTC. Protein: CASSLWGPSYNEQFF.

V is TRBV7-6 and J is TRBJ2-7, with D perhaps TRBD1 (6 bases). CDR3 size: 13 residues. V was clipped by 3 bases and J by 3 bases, with 9 bases between them. Germline CDR1 is SGHVS and CDR2 is FNYEAQ. DNA of the CDR3: TGTGCCAGCAGCTTTCCAGGGGTCTACGAGCAGTACTTC. Protein product: CASSFPGVYEQYF.